The 23 T cell receptor beta chains listed next were all sequenced from one sample in a study of STAT3 mutations in large granular lymphocyte leukemia (dated by TCRdb to 2018 to 2020). Paper-wide results and their limitations: At least one immunodominant TCRbeta clonotype was present in every T-LGLL patient, and multiple immunodominant subclonotypes appeared in about half of the T-LGLL patients.

Antigens for these TCRs are unknown. The method was the immunoSEQ multiplex PCR assay. TCRdb stores this immuneACCESS table with in-frame sequences only. Part of the clones is absent; in the studies checked, under half of the shortfall reflects unresolved V genes, and no reason is known for the rest. Present in this sample are over 30,000 clones, approximately 91% of which were seen just once. Jointly, the top ten make up approximately 0.42% of the sample. Sequences were obtained from PBMCs. These receptors came from a human donor with T large granular lymphocyte leukemia. Some clones in this sample may be carry-over from other donors' samples.

The chain recombines TRBV6-1 with TRBJ2-7; D is undetermined. The length of the CDR3 is 13 residues. Trimming took 9 bases from V and 3 from J, leaving 15 bases between them. The germline gives CDR1 MNHNS, CDR2 SASEGT. CDR3 sequence reads: CASSRTAVYEQYV. CDR3 coding DNA: TGTGCCAGTTCCCGAACAGCCGTCTACGAGCAGTACGTC.

This sequence joins TRBV5-1 and TRBJ2-3; TRBD2 matches at 7 bases. The CDR3 is made up of 14 amino acids. CDR1 is SGHRS and CDR2 is YFSETQ in the germline V gene. The junction had 6 bases not matched to a gene; V was cut back by 5 bases and J by 3 bases. The CDR3 loop is CASRLAGGTDTQYF. The CDR3 region has the DNA TGCGCCAGCAGGTTAGCGGGCGGAACAGATACGCAGTATTTT.

This clone was detected a few times. The rearrangement joins TRBV10-3 to TRBJ2-7; 8 bases map to TRBD2. Looked up from germline, CDR1 is ENHRY and CDR2 is SYGVKD. The CDR3 length is 12 residues. CDR3 coding DNA: TGTGCCATCAGTGAGTCGGCGGGGGGCCTTGCCGTC. This codes for CAISESAGGLAV.

This chain connects TRBV6-6 to TRBJ1-5, with D perhaps TRBD1 (6 bases). The length of the CDR3 is 15 residues. From germline, CDR1 is MNHNY and CDR2 SVGAGI (reference sequence). Between the trimmed V and J ends, which lost 7 bases and 3 bases, there was a span of 16 bases. DNA of the CDR3: TGTGCCAGCACCATAGGGGGGGCTAACAATCAGCCCCAGCATTTT. Amino acids: CASTIGGANNQPQHF.

The chain combines TRBV7-9 with TRBJ1-1; D remains unclear. The germline CDR1 and CDR2 sequences are SEHNR and FQNEAQ (reference sequence). The CDR3 is 14 residues long. The V end lost 6 bases, the J end lost 0 bases, and 11 bases lay between the germline ends. CDR3 sequence: CASRQTALNTEAFF. The DNA for the CDR3 is TGTGCCAGCAGACAAACAGCATTGAACACTGAAGCTTTCTTT.

The genes are TRBV9 and TRBJ2-5; D might be TRBD1 (8 bases). The CDR3 sequence is 15 residues long. Germline values: CDR1 SGDLS, CDR2 YYNGEE. The V end lost 4 bases, the J end lost 5 bases, and 18 bases lay between the germline ends. The DNA of the CDR3 is TGTGCCAGCAGCAATTATGGACAGGGAGGGGAGACCCAGTACTTC. This translates into CASSNYGQGGETQYF.

The rearrangement uses TRBV7-9 and TRBJ1-4, with TRBD1 matching 8 bases. The CDR3 length is 16 residues. CDR1 is SEHNR and CDR2 is FQNEAQ in the germline V gene (reference sequence). V shed 6 bases, J shed 1 base, and the junction held 7 bases outside the gene matches. CDR3 bases: TGTGCCAGCAGGAAGACAGGGGAGGTAACTAATGAAAAACTGTTTTTT. Translated: CASRKTGEVTNEKLFF.

The chain employs TRBV9 and TRBJ2-5, with D perhaps matching TRBD2 (6 bases). Germline V CDR1 and CDR2: SGDLS, YYNGEE. Trimming left V 3 bases short and J 7 bases short, with 10 bases between. The CDR3 spans 12 residues. CDR3 DNA: TGTGCCAGCAGCGCCGGGGGTGGGACCCAGTACTTC. Encoded protein: CASSAGGGTQYF.

This chain links TRBV7-2 with TRBJ1-2; the D is unclear. V shed 1 base and J shed 8 bases, with 8 bases lying between them. Germline V CDR1 and CDR2: SGHTA, FQGNSA. CDR3 length equals 12 residues. CDR3 region: CASSLGVTGYTF. As DNA, the CDR3 is TGTGCCAGCAGCTTAGGGGTTACGGGCTACACCTTC.

In nucleotides, the CDR3 is TGCGCCAGCAGCCAAGATAGGACAGGGGCACAGTATAGCAATCAGCCCCAGCATTTT. This sequence encodes CASSQDRTGAQYSNQPQHF. The chain links TRBV4-1 to TRBJ1-5; 9 nucleotides align to TRBD1. The CDR3 sequence is 19 residues long. J gave up 0 bases and V 0 bases, and 9 bases lay outside the gene matches. The germline CDR1 and CDR2 sequences are MGHRA and YSYEKL.

V and J are TRBV18 and TRBJ1-4; D perhaps matches TRBD1 (6 bases). The CDR3 runs 15 residues. Germline CDR1 is KGHSH and CDR2 is LQKENI. V was cut by 6 bases and J by 0 bases, with 11 bases left in between. In DNA, the CDR3 is TGTGCCAGCTCGCTAGACAGGCCAACTAATGAAAAACTGTTTTTT. Amino acid sequence: CASSLDRPTNEKLFF.

The CDR3 sequence: CASSADSSNQPQHF. DNA of the CDR3: TGTGCCAGCTCGGCAGACAGTTCCAATCAGCCCCAGCATTTT. The chain carries TRBV18 and TRBJ1-5, with D perhaps TRBD1 (5 bases). Germline V CDR1 and CDR2: KGHSH, LQKENI. V lost 6 bases and J lost 3, with 12 bases in between. The CDR3 contains 14 residues.

The chain employs TRBV15 and TRBJ1-5; TRBD1 is a possible D gene (5 bases). The CDR3 is 15 residues long. In germline, CDR1 is LNHNV, CDR2 YYDKDF (reference sequence). V gave up 0 bases and J gave up 3 bases, with 9 bases separating them. The DNA for the CDR3 is TGTGCCACCAGCAGAGAGGGGGTCCACAATCAGCCCCAGCATTTT. Translation gives CATSREGVHNQPQHF.

The V call is TRBV7-8, the J call TRBJ2-2, with a possible D match to TRBD1 (5 bases). Deletions cut 6 bases from V and 2 bases from J, with 25 bases between. This CDR3 has 19 residues. Germline CDR1 and CDR2: SGHVS and FQNEAQ. CDR3 sequence reads: CASSVWGGHSPLNTGELFF. The DNA of the CDR3 is TGTGCCAGCAGTGTTTGGGGTGGACATTCTCCCCTTAACACCGGGGAGCTGTTTTTT.

V usage is TRBV5-1 and J usage is TRBJ2-3, with D maybe TRBD1 (6 bases). Germline CDR1 reads SGHRS; CDR2 reads YFSETQ. Trimming took 9 bases from V and 3 from J, leaving 14 bases between them. The CDR3 covers 13 residues. The CDR3, as DNA: TGCGCCACCCCGACAGGAGGAACAGATACGCAGTATTTT. This gives the protein CATPTGGTDTQYF.

This CDR3 reads CASSPSRGDTQYF. CDR3 sequence (DNA): TGTGCCAGCTCACCCTCTCGGGGAGATACGCAGTATTTT. The rearrangement links TRBV18 to TRBJ2-3; a weak D match, TRBD2 (5 bases). V was cut by 3 bases and J by 5 bases, with 9 bases left in between. CDR1 is KGHSH and CDR2 is LQKENI in the germline V gene. This CDR3 has 13 residues. The full variable domain, rest sourced from reference TRBV18 and TRBJ2-3, is NAGVMQNPRHLVRRRGQEARLRCSPMKGHSHVYWYRQLPEEGLKFMVYLQKENIIDESGMPKERFSAEFPKEGPSILRIQQVVRGDSAAYFCASSPSRGDTQYFGPGTRLTVL.

The gene calls are TRBV16 and TRBJ1-6; D unresolved. Germline V gives CDR1 KGHSY, CDR2 FQNENV. The ends were cut back, 2 bases at V and 9 bases at J, with 11 bases in the middle. The CDR3 has 14 residues. The CDR3 DNA reads as TGTGCCAGCAGCCAAGCTACTCTAGGTTCACCCCTCCACTTT. Its protein is CASSQATLGSPLHF.

V gene TRBV29-1 combines with J gene TRBJ1-1; TRBD1 might be the D (5 bases). The germline V gene has CDR1 SQVTM and CDR2 ANQGSEA. This CDR3 contains 11 residues. This CDR3 reads CVGTFLAEAFF. DNA of the CDR3: TGCGTCGGGACTTTTCTGGCTGAAGCTTTCTTT.

This clone was seen only once. The genes are TRBV28 and TRBJ1-2, with 8 positions matching TRBD1. Germline V gene lookup returns CDR1 MDHEN and CDR2 SYDVKM. The CDR3 has 17 amino acids. Trimming removed 6 bases from V and 1 base from J; junction bases left unmatched: 13. CDR3 region: CASSRTGRIPDNYGYTF. CDR3 bases: TGTGCCAGCAGCCGGACAGGGAGGATTCCCGATAACTATGGCTACACCTTC.

The chain couples TRBV16 to TRBJ2-1; weak D call: TRBD2 (6 bases). Germline V gene lookup returns CDR1 KGHSY and CDR2 FQNENV. The CDR3 loop spans 13 amino acids. V lost 4 bases to trimming and J lost 9 bases, with 13 bases between them. The CDR3 region is CASSPGTGGEQFF. The CDR3 DNA sequence: TGTGCCAGCAGCCCTGGGACCGGGGGTGAGCAGTTCTTC.

The chain carries TRBV5-1 and TRBJ2-7; D perhaps matches TRBD2 (6 bases). Trimming cost V 4 bases and J 1 base, with 12 bases left between them. Germline V lookup: CDR1 SGHRS, CDR2 YFSETQ. This CDR3 is 14 amino acids long. This CDR3 reads CASSREADSYEQYF. In DNA, the CDR3 is TGCGCCAGCAGCAGGGAGGCGGATTCCTACGAGCAGTACTTC.

The chain couples TRBV7-2 to TRBJ2-5; D is ambiguous. Germline loops: CDR1 SGHTA, CDR2 FQGNSA. The V end was cut by 2 bases, the J end by 1 base, with 8 bases between. This CDR3 contains 14 residues. In DNA form, the CDR3 reads TGTGCCAGCAGCTTATCCGTAAGCCAAGAGACCCAGTACTTC. Its translation: CASSLSVSQETQYF.

The chain employs TRBV29-1 and TRBJ1-2; D is unclear. Germline-derived CDR1 and CDR2 are SQVTM and ANQGSEA. CDR3 length: 11 residues. Trimming shortened V by 7 bases and J by 5 bases, and 11 bases separated the two germline ends. The CDR3 loop reads CSAEGAYGYTF. In DNA form, the CDR3 reads TGCAGCGCGGAGGGTGCGTATGGCTACACCTTC.